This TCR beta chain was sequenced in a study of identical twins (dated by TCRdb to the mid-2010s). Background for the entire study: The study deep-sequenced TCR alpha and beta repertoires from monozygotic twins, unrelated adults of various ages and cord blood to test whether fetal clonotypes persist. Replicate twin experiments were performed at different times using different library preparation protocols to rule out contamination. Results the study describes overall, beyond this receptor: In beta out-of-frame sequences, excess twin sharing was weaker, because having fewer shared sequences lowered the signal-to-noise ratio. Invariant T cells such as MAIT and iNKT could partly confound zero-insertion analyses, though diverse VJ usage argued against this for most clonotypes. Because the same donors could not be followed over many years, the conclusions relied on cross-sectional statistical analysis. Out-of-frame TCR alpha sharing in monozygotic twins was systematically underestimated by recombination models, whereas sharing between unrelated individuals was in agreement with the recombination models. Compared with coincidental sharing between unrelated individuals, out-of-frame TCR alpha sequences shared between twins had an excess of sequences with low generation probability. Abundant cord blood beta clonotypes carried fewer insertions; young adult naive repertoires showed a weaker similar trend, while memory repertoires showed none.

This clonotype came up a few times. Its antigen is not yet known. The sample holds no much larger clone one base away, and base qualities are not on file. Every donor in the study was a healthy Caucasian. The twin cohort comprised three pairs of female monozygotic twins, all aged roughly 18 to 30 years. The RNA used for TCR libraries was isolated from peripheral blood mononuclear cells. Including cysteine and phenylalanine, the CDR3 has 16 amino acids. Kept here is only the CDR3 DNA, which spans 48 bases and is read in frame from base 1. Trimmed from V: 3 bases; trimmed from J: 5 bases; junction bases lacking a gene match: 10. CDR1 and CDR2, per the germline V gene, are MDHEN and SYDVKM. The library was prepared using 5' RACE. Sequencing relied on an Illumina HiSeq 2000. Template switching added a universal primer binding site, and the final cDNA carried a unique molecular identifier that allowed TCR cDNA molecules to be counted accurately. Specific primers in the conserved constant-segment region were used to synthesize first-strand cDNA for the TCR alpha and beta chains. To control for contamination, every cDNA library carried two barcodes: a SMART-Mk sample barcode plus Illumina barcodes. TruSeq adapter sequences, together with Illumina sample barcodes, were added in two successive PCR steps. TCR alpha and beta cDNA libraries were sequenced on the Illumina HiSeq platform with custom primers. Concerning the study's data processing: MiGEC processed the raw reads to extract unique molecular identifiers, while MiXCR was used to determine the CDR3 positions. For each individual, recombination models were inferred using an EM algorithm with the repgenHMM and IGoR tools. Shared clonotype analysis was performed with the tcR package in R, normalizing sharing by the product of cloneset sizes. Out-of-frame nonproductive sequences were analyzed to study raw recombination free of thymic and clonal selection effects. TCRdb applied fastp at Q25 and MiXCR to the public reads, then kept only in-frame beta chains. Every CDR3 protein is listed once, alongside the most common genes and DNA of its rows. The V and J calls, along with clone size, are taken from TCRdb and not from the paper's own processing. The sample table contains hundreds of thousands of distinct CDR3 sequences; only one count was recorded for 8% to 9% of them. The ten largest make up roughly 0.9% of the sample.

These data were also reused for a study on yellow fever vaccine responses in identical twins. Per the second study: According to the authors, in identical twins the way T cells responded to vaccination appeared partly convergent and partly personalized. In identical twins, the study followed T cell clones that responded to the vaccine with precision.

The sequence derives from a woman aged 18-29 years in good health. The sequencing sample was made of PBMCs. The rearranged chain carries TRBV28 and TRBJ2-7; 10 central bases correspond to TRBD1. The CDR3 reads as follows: CASSLVLGTGANEQYF. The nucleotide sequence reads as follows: TGTGCCAGCAGTTTGGTGTTGGGGACAGGGGCCAACGAGCAGTACTTC.